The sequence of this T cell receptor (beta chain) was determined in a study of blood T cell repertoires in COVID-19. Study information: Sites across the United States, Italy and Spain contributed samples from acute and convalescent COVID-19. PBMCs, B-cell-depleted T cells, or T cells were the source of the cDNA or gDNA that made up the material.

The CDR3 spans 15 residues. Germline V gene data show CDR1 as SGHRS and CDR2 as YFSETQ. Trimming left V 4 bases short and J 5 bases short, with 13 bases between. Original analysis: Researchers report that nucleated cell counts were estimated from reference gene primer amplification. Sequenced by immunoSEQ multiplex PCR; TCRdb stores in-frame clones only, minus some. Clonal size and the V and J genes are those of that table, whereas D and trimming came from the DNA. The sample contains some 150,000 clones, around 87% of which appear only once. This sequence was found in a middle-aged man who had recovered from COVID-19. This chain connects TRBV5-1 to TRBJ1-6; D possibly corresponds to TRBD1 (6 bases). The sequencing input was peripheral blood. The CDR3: CASSLGTQNNSPLHF. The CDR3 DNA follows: TGCGCCAGCAGCCTTGGGACACAGAATAATTCACCCCTCCACTTT.